The TCR beta chain described here comes from a study of cytomegalovirus exposure and HLA in healthy donors. Study conclusions and caveats: Some public TCRs appeared in many individuals, while most sequences were rare. CMV antigen specificity was confirmed in vitro for three CMV-associated chains.

CDR1 is MNHNS and CDR2 is SASEGT in the germline V gene. The V end lost 3 bases, the J end lost 5 bases, and 14 bases lay between the germline ends. CDR3 size: 15 residues. Here immunoSEQ multiplex PCR was the method, and the copy in TCRdb shows in-frame clones only, minus some. The sample holds about 240,000 clones, around 86% seen once. For this clone: Its antigen is unidentified.

Sequencing was done on a sample of PBMCs. The chain couples TRBV6-1 to TRBJ1-5; D remains ambiguous. This receptor was identified in a woman aged 25 to 45 in good health and CMV-seropositive. CDR3 in amino acids: CASSDRSAQDQPQHF. CDR3 DNA sequence: TGTGCCAGCAGTGATCGGTCCGCTCAAGATCAGCCCCAGCATTTT.